The 14 T cell receptor beta chains presented below share a single source sample, sequenced in a study of T cells in Graves' hyperthyroidism and ophthalmopathy. RNA transcripts gave rise to amplified TCR beta CDR3 regions. First-round RT-PCR targeting the TCR CDR3 was performed with the HTBI primer set. TCRdb re-called the multiplex PCR reads through MiXCR, storing one row per CDR3 protein. The sample yields 550,000 to 600,000 distinct CDR3 sequences, 14% seen once. The sequencing sample was made of blood. These receptors were taken from a woman younger than 35 with Graves' ophthalmopathy.

This clonotype has a handful of counts. The rearrangement uses TRBV7-3 and TRBJ2-2, with D tentatively TRBD2 (6 bases). CDR1 is SGHTA and CDR2 is FQGTGA in the germline V gene. The CDR3 spans 17 residues. V was clipped by 5 bases and J by 1 base, with 17 bases between them. CDR3 sequence (DNA): TGTGCCAGCAGCACCCTAGGGACTGCCCTGAACACCGGGGAGCTGTTTTTT. Encoded protein: CASSTLGTALNTGELFF. Based on the CDR3 plus reference TRBV7-3 and TRBJ2-2, the full variable domain is GAGVSQTPSNKVTEKGKYVELRCDPISGHTALYWYRQSLGQGPEFLIYFQGTGAADDSGLPNDRFFAVRPEGSVSTLKIQRTERGDSAVYLCASSTLGTALNTGELFFGEGSRLTVL.

This clonotype showed up just a few times. The V call is TRBV19, the J call TRBJ2-1; 12 nucleotides line up with TRBD2. V gave up 8 bases and J gave up 6 bases; unmatched junction bases: 5. The CDR3 extends over 14 amino acids. Germline V CDR1 and CDR2: LNHDA, SQIVND (reference sequence). CDR3 residues: CASCLAGGVNEQFF. The DNA of the CDR3 is TGTGCCAGTTGTCTAGCGGGAGGGGTCAATGAGCAGTTCTTC.

This clonotype was seen many times. This chain links TRBV11-3 with TRBJ2-3; D is tentatively TRBD1 or TRBD2 (5 bases each). CDR3 length equals 13 residues. Trimming left V 3 bases short and J 4 bases short, with 8 bases between. CDR1 and CDR2 from the germline V gene are SGHNT and YENEEA. The CDR3, as DNA: TGTGCCAGCAGCTTCGGGGCGGCAGATACGCAGTATTTT. It translates to CASSFGAADTQYF. The full variable domain, completed using reference TRBV11-3 and TRBJ2-3, is EAGVVQSPRYKIIEKKQPVAFWCNPISGHNTLYWYLQNLGQGPELLIRYENEEAVDDSQLPKDRFSAERLKGVDSTLKIQPAELGDSAVYLCASSFGAADTQYFGPGTRLTVL.

In this sample, this clonotype turned up a few times. This chain uses TRBV10-3 with TRBJ2-7, with 10 bases identical to TRBD2. CDR1 ENHRY and CDR2 SYGVKD come from the germline V gene. The CDR3 covers 14 residues. After removal of 11 bases from V and 6 bases from J, the junction contained 13 bases not matched to a gene. Here the CDR3 reads CAVSSGRGSSEQYF. The CDR3 DNA follows: TGTGCCGTTTCTAGCGGGAGAGGATCTTCCGAGCAGTACTTC.

This clonotype showed up many times. The chain couples TRBV6-2 or TRBV6-3 to TRBJ2-7, with D possibly being TRBD1 (6 bases). The CDR3 totals 13 residues. V was shortened by 6 bases and J by 2 bases, with 11 bases between the two germline ends. CDR1 and CDR2 from the germline V gene are MNHEY and SVGEGT. The CDR3 here is CASRAGVAYEQYF. In nucleotides, the CDR3 is TGTGCCAGCAGAGCAGGGGTCGCCTACGAGCAGTACTTC.

This clonotype was seen repeatedly, ten times or more. This chain connects TRBV29-1 to TRBJ2-1; possibly TRBD2 for D (5 bases). The CDR3 has 12 amino acids. V was clipped by 4 bases and J by 7 bases, with 11 bases between them. Germline V CDR1 and CDR2: SQVTM, ANQGSEA. The CDR3 here is CSVVRGGNEQFF. DNA of the CDR3: TGCAGCGTTGTAAGAGGAGGTAATGAGCAGTTCTTC.

In its sample, this clonotype was seen a few times. The gene calls are TRBV19 and TRBJ1-2; D is uncertain. Germline CDR1 LNHDA, CDR2 SQIVND (reference sequence). The CDR3 loop spans 14 amino acids. Trimming left V 6 bases short and J 4 bases short, with 15 bases between. CDR3 protein: CASSPAGQAYGYTF. The CDR3, as DNA: TGTGCCAGTAGCCCCGCCGGGCAGGCCTATGGCTACACCTTC.

At least ten counts were recorded for this clonotype. The CDR3 reads CASRPRPSTDTQYF. The CDR3 DNA reads TGTGCCAGCAGGCCCCGTCCTAGCACAGATACGCAGTATTTT. The V call is TRBV7-2, the J call TRBJ2-3; no clear D gene. Germline V lookup: CDR1 SGHTA, CDR2 FQGNSA. V was clipped by 6 bases and J by 0 bases, with 10 bases between them. The CDR3 has 14 amino acids. Drawing the rest from reference TRBV7-2 and TRBJ2-3, the complete variable domain is GAGVSQSPSNKVTEKGKDVELRCDPISGHTALYWYRQSLGQGLEFLIYFQGNSAPDKSGLPSDRFSAERTGGSVSTLTIQRTQQEDSAVYLCASRPRPSTDTQYFGPGTRLTVL.

This clonotype appeared many times. The chain is built from TRBV5-6 and TRBJ2-5, with D unclear. Germline assignment: CDR1 SGHDT and CDR2 YYEEEE. Trimming left V 4 bases short and J 0 bases short, with 7 bases between. This CDR3 has 13 amino acids. Here the CDR3 DNA reads TGTGCCAGCAGCCGGCAGTACCAAGAGACCCAGTACTTC. It specifies CASSRQYQETQYF.

The sample holds many counts of this clonotype. The rearrangement joins TRBV28 to TRBJ2-1; the match to TRBD1 covers 10 bases. The junction had 6 bases not matched to a gene; V was cut back by 7 bases and J by 3 bases. Germline CDR1 reads MDHEN; CDR2 reads SYDVKM. The CDR3 has 15 residues. CDR3 region: CASKTTGGNYNEQFF. CDR3 sequence (DNA): TGTGCCAGCAAAACGACAGGGGGCAACTACAATGAGCAGTTCTTC.

The CDR3 region has the DNA TGTGCCAGCACCGCAGGGGACAGCCTACCTTTCGCTGAAGCTTTCTTT. It encodes CASTAGDSLPFAEAFF. This chain connects TRBV7-9 to TRBJ1-1; 7 positions agree with TRBD1. The CDR3 is 16 amino acids. Germline CDR1 reads SEHNR; CDR2 reads FQNEAQ (reference sequence). Losses at the gene ends were 7 bases for V and 6 bases for J; bases not matched to a gene: 17.

There are many counts of this clonotype. This chain connects TRBV28 to TRBJ2-3; D unresolved. Germline V gene lookup returns CDR1 MDHEN and CDR2 SYDVKM. The CDR3 has 11 residues. Trimming removed 6 bases from V and 1 base from J, with 2 bases in between. This chain's CDR3 is CASRGTDTQYF. CDR3 bases: TGTGCCAGCAGGGGCACAGATACGCAGTATTTT.

This clonotype was picked up many times. The CDR3 coding sequence is TGTGCCTGGAAATACGGCGGCGGGAAGACCCAGTACTTC. This gives the protein CAWKYGGGKTQYF. The chain is built from TRBV30 and TRBJ2-5, with D possibly matching TRBD2 (6 bases). The length of the CDR3 is 13 residues. V was clipped by 4 bases and J by 6 bases, with 15 bases between them. Germline CDR1 GTSNPN, CDR2 SVGIG (reference sequence).

The CDR3 nucleotides are TGTGCCAGCAGCTTACGGCATTCATTGACTAGCGGGATTAGCACCTACGAGCAGTACTTC. Encoded protein: CASSLRHSLTSGISTYEQYF. This chain connects TRBV7-2 to TRBJ2-7, with TRBD2 matching 11 bases. The ends lost 2 bases at V and 2 bases at J; junction bases unmatched: 17. The CDR3 is made up of 20 amino acids. CDR1 SGHTA and CDR2 FQGNSA come from the germline V gene.